The rows below give T cell receptor beta chains drawn from one sample of a study of T cell responses to AZD1222 COVID-19 vaccine. Here immunoSEQ multiplex PCR was the method, and the copy in TCRdb shows in-frame clones only, minus some. The table shows about 150,000 clones, with around 89% occurring only once. Here the sequenced sample was peripheral blood, taken on day 0 of AZD1222 vaccination. These receptors all come from an adult in good health. The CDR3 runs from the conserved cysteine through the conserved F or W. Each record gives: D gene, V gene, clone size, J gene, CDR3 DNA, CDR3 protein. The D gene is left open where the match is weak. Rows may omit the clone size; those that give it use once, few, many or a size class.

>.|TRBV10-3|.|TRBJ2-5
TGTGCCATCAGTGGCTCGGGGCGGGGTCAAGAGACCCAGTACTTC
CAISGSGRGQETQYF
>.|TRBV29-1|.|TRBJ2-3
TGCAGCGTTGAACCTGACTCGAAACCAGATACGCAGTATTTT
CSVEPDSKPDTQYF
>TRBD1|TRBV6-6|.|TRBJ1-6
TGTGCCAGCAGAAGACAGGGTAGCTCCTATAATTCACCCCTCCACTTT
CASRRQGSSYNSPLHF
>.|TRBV14|.|TRBJ1-2
TGTGCCAGCAGCCAGGGGCAGAACTATGGCTACACCTTC
CASSQGQNYGYTF
>.|TRBV21-1|.|TRBJ2-7
TGTGCCAGCAGCACTCGGCCCTTCTCCAAGAAGAGGCGGGGGGGCCCAATCGAAGAATACGAGCAGTACTTC
CASSTRPFSKKRRGGPIEEYEQYF
>.|TRBV11-2|.|TRBJ2-7
TGTGCCAGCAGCTCCTTGGAGCAGTACTTC
CASSSLEQYF
>.|TRBV5-4|.|TRBJ1-3
TGTGCCAGCAGCTTGGTAGGGAACTCTGGAAACACCATATATTTT
CASSLVGNSGNTIYF
>TRBD1|TRBV4-1|.|TRBJ2-2
TGCGCCAGCAGCCCCCCGGGACAGGGGAACACCGGGGAGCTGTTTTTT
CASSPPGQGNTGELFF
>TRBD1|TRBV7-9|.|TRBJ1-5
TGTGCCAGCAGCTGGGGACAGGGTAGCAATCAGCCCCAGCATTTT
CASSWGQGSNQPQHF
>.|TRBV4-1|.|TRBJ2-1
TGCGCCAGCAGCCAAGAGCCTCTTACAGCGTCCCCCTACAATGAGCAGTTCTTC
CASSQEPLTASPYNEQFF
>.|TRBV5-4|.|TRBJ2-3
TGTGCCAGCAGTCCGGGGCCGCGCGGCACAGATACGCAGTATTTT
CASSPGPRGTDTQYF
>.|TRBV6-5|.|TRBJ1-1
TGTGCCAGCAGTTACAGGGTATCATCCACTGAAGCTTTCTTT
CASSYRVSSTEAFF
>.|TRBV14|.|TRBJ2-7
TGTGCCAGCAGCCAAGCTGTGGGGACCGAGCAGTACTTC
CASSQAVGTEQYF
>.|TRBV3-1/TRBV3-2|.|TRBJ1-4
TGTGCCAGCAGCCTATACTATAATGAAAAACTGTTTTTT
CASSLYYNEKLFF
>.|TRBV5-1|few|TRBJ2-5
TGCGCCAGCAGCTTGGGATCCGTAACTAGCTCGGAGACCCAGTACTTC
CASSLGSVTSSETQYF
>.|TRBV7-9|.|TRBJ1-2
TGTGCCAGCAGGGGGCTGAACTATGGCTACACCTTC
CASRGLNYGYTF